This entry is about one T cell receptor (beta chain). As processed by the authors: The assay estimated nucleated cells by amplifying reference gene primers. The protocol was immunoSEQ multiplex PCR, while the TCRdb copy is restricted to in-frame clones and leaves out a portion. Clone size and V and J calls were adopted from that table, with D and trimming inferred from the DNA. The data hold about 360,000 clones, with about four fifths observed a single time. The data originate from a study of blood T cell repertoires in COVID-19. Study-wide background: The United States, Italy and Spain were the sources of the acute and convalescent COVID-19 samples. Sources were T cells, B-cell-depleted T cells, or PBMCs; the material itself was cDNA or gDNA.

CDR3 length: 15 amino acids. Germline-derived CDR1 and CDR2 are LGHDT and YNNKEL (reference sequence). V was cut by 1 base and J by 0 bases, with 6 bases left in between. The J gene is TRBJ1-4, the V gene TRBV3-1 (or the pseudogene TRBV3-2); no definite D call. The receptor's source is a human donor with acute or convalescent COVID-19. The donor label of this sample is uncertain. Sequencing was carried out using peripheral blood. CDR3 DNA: TGTGCCAGCAGCCAAGCGCGGGCAACTAATGAAAAACTGTTTTTT. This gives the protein CASSQARATNEKLFF.